This paragraph covers one T cell receptor beta chain sequence. Its antigen remains unknown. This sample was included in a study of radiation and T cells in renal cell carcinoma. Study-wide results and caveats: From baseline, blood top tumor clonotypes peaked at 2 weeks post-radiation.

The CDR3 consists of 15 residues. Trimming took off 4 bases at V and 0 bases at J, with 14 bases between the two ends. Germline V lookup: CDR1 SGDLS, CDR2 YYNGEE. Profiled with immunoSEQ multiplex PCR; TCRdb holds only in-frame clones, not every one. This sample has tens of thousands of clones, with 60% to 80% found just once. The time point is: baseline pretreatment blood. Treatment noted: 15 Gy SBRT to primary tumor, nephrectomy 4 weeks later. V and J are TRBV9 and TRBJ2-7; possible D gene TRBD1, 6 bases. Sequenced material: blood, taken from a patient whose treatment included radiotherapy and nephrectomy. The receptor was isolated from a man in his sixties with renal cell carcinoma. For the CDR3, the DNA is TGTGCCAGCAGCCCCCGGGACATGAGCTCCTACGAGCAGTACTTC. Translating gives CASSPRDMSSYEQYF.